Described below is a single TCR beta chain sequence and its context. Its specificity is unknown. This sample was taken from a study of identical twins. Notes on the study in general: There is a chance that invariant MAIT and iNKT cells partially muddied zero-insertion analyses.

From the 5' RACE reads, TCRdb called clonotypes with MiXCR, one entry per CDR3 protein. Seen here are about 520,000 distinct CDR3 sequences, less than 25% observed once, and the top ten hold about 0.91%. The germline gives CDR1 SNHLY, CDR2 FYNNEI. The CDR3 is made up of 12 amino acids. J lost 10 bases, V lost 5 bases, and 5 bases had no gene match. These data were likewise used in another study, on T cells expressing NK-cell markers.

Sequenced sample: CD4+ T cells sorted from blood. The J gene is TRBJ2-3, the V gene TRBV2, with TRBD2 matching 8 bases. The TCR originated in a woman between 18 and 29 years old in good health. The chain's CDR3 is CASSQIAGSQYF. CDR3 DNA sequence: TGTGCCAGCAGTCAAATAGCGGGGTCGCAGTATTTT.